This T cell receptor (beta chain) was found in a study of blood T cell repertoires in COVID-19. Across the whole study: The United States, Italy and Spain supplied acute and convalescent COVID-19 samples.

The germline CDR1 and CDR2 sequences are SGHRS and YFSETQ. There are 16 residues in the CDR3. With 4 bases clipped from V and 8 bases from J, the junction kept 6 bases outside the gene matches. This clone was found a few times. Only in-frame clones appear in the TCRdb table, and some are missing; sequencing was by immunoSEQ multiplex PCR. This table holds about 100,000 clones, just under 80% found once. The V gene is TRBV5-1, the J gene TRBJ2-1, with 16 bases fitting TRBD2. Sequenced: peripheral blood. The clonotype was recovered from a man between 65 and 85 years old with active or convalescent COVID-19. Here the CDR3 DNA reads TGCGCCAGCAGCCAGGGACTAGCGGGAGGGAGGGATGAGCAGTTCTTC. It yields the protein CASSQGLAGGRDEQFF.